A selection of T cell receptor beta chains follows, all from one sample in a study of cytomegalovirus exposure and HLA in healthy donors. Clones were read by immunoSEQ multiplex PCR, and TCRdb kept only the in-frame ones, dropping some. The table has some 140,000 clones, over 75% seen once. The specimen was PBMCs. The source is a woman aged 40 to 55 in good health and CMV-seropositive. Both conserved end residues are trimmed from each CDR3. Each record gives: V gene, CDR3 protein.

v_call: TRBV5-6
cdr3_aa: ASSLARQGGNQPQH

v_call: TRBV7-9
cdr3_aa: ASSPRTSLNGEQF

v_call: TRBV19
cdr3_aa: ASSIMSGNEQF

v_call: TRBV7-9
cdr3_aa: ASSPDRGARGSQH

v_call: TRBV25-1
cdr3_aa: ASSEQSGFYEQY

v_call: TRBV5-1
cdr3_aa: ASSTGQGYYEQY

v_call: TRBV30
cdr3_aa: AWSVRGSRRLQETQY

v_call: TRBV5-4
cdr3_aa: ASSLPGGYNEQF

v_call: TRBV19
cdr3_aa: ASSILQGTGYT

v_call: TRBV7-3
cdr3_aa: ASSWTYQETQY

v_call: TRBV7-8
cdr3_aa: ATRGLATDTQY

v_call: TRBV7-3
cdr3_aa: ASSSGTGGDTQY

v_call: TRBV29-1
cdr3_aa: SVHRWGSGGGYNEQF

v_call: TRBV6-1
cdr3_aa: ASSLQGGQPQH

v_call: TRBV7-9
cdr3_aa: ASSSGQGAGELF

v_call: TRBV29-1
cdr3_aa: SVARQSSGNTIY

v_call: TRBV2
cdr3_aa: ASRRKGEGSYNEQF

v_call: TRBV2
cdr3_aa: ASQRDRGTGANVLT

v_call: TRBV18
cdr3_aa: ASSHSGSSTDTQY

v_call: TRBV19
cdr3_aa: ASSMASSGLYEQY

v_call: TRBV9
cdr3_aa: ASSSQRPGLAPNEQF

v_call: TRBV7-9
cdr3_aa: ASSSGAGEQF

v_call: TRBV5-1
cdr3_aa: ASSLGSDYEQY

v_call: TRBV14
cdr3_aa: ASSRPLTSGAYEQY

v_call: TRBV10-1
cdr3_aa: ASSERQDTDTQY

v_call: TRBV10-3
cdr3_aa: AISQAGGYYEQY

v_call: TRBV6-5
cdr3_aa: ASGTGLRGTEAF

v_call: TRBV25-1
cdr3_aa: ASSGLRKGDEKLF

v_call: TRBV6-1
cdr3_aa: ASSEWGGERDTQY

v_call: TRBV6-5
cdr3_aa: ASSYQGTSYNEQF

v_call: TRBV5-1
cdr3_aa: ASSRGTVNEKLF

v_call: TRBV28
cdr3_aa: ASSYRGTQKEY

v_call: TRBV13
cdr3_aa: ASSLGGVFRLSGTIY

v_call: TRBV27
cdr3_aa: ASSLSRGLKEETQY

v_call: TRBV6-4
cdr3_aa: ASSAELSTEAF

v_call: TRBV27
cdr3_aa: ASSLLGSKDEQY

v_call: TRBV6-1
cdr3_aa: ASSTGSVYEQY

v_call: TRBV28
cdr3_aa: ASSFPGYNTEAF

v_call: TRBV5-6
cdr3_aa: ASSLASGRVNEQF

v_call: TRBV18
cdr3_aa: ASSPYRTSGSMYEQY

v_call: TRBV5-1
cdr3_aa: ASSPQLAGGPERSYEQY

v_call: TRBV30
cdr3_aa: AWASGQGTNEQF

v_call: TRBV29-1
cdr3_aa: SVEPRSSGATYNEQF

v_call: TRBV19
cdr3_aa: ASSFSGEPNYGYT

v_call: TRBV2
cdr3_aa: ASSRGGTSGSSHEQF

v_call: TRBV5-1
cdr3_aa: ASRWTGLHSGSSTDTQY

v_call: TRBV7-9
cdr3_aa: ASSLGGAGIYNEQF

v_call: TRBV28
cdr3_aa: ASRGTGTALQEQY

v_call: TRBV7-9
cdr3_aa: ASSPPGTGIKQY

v_call: TRBV30
cdr3_aa: AWNHREISKFTNYGYT

v_call: TRBV19
cdr3_aa: ASRPGQALGNTIY

v_call: TRBV18
cdr3_aa: ASSRVRTGPTEQY

v_call: TRBV19
cdr3_aa: ASSIGRTSGRVGNEQF

v_call: TRBV27
cdr3_aa: ASRSYRDDSPLH

v_call: TRBV27
cdr3_aa: ASRPTVNTEAF

v_call: TRBV10-3
cdr3_aa: ATGLAGGLVSEQY

v_call: TRBV29-1
cdr3_aa: SVSETSGTAQGSYEQY